This T cell receptor (beta chain) was sequenced for a study of early T cells in non-severe SARS-CoV-2 infection. TCRdb independently ran MiXCR on the 5' RACE reads; one entry per CDR3 protein. The sample includes 60,000 or so distinct CDR3 sequences, about 12% seen only once; the top ten take approximately 1.4%. The CDR3 sequence is 13 residues long. With 4 bases removed from V and 5 bases from J, the gap between germline ends came to 10 bases. Germline V gene data show CDR1 as MNHNS and CDR2 as SASEGT. The material was whole blood, obtained at baseline. The clonotype was recovered from an adult who was a healthcare worker with PCR-confirmed SARS-CoV-2 infection or an uninfected control (not recorded which). V is TRBV6-1 and J is TRBJ2-3; D is unclear. The CDR3 loop reads CASSVLGGDTQYF. The CDR3 DNA sequence: TGTGCCAGCAGTGTCCTGGGCGGAGATACGCAGTATTTT.